This TCR beta chain was observed in a study of human T cells and chemical hapten exposure. This clonotype appeared a few times. Its antigen is unknown. Each CDR3 protein gets one entry after TCRdb re-called the RACE reads with MiXCR. The sample records about 250,000 distinct CDR3 sequences, just under 8% being singletons. Study-wide results and caveats: Sensitization with DPC brought no change to TCRs above 1 in 1000 in frequency.

Time point specified: pre-sensitization, week 0. Indicated treatment: therapeutic diphenylcyclopropenone sensitization with weekly scalp DPC. The germline V gene has CDR1 KGHDR and CDR2 SFDVKD. Trimming cost V 3 bases and J 4 bases, with 14 bases left between them. CDR3 size: 15 residues. This sample comprised whole blood, obtained in connection with sensitization to the hapten diphenylcyclopropenone (DPC). This receptor was taken from a man aged 18-30 years with alopecia areata. Some clones in this sample may be carry-over from other donors' samples. The chain has TRBV24-1 and TRBJ2-5; D is undetermined. As DNA, the CDR3 is TGTGCCACCAGTGATCCCCGCAGAGGAGTAGAGACCCAGTACTTC. Residues: CATSDPRRGVETQYF.